These T cell receptor beta chains were read from a single sample in a study of blood T cell repertoires in COVID-19. Assay: immunoSEQ multiplex PCR; the TCRdb copy retains only in-frame clones and omits some. In the table there are roughly 190,000 clones, more than 70% of which are singletons. Material: peripheral blood. The receptors come from a human donor in a cohort sampled during active COVID-19. Both conserved end residues are part of each CDR3. The D gene is left open where the match is weak. Some rows have no size entry. The others give once, few or many, or a class for an expanded clone.

D gene | clone size | J gene | V gene | CDR3 protein | CDR3 DNA
TRBD2 | NA | TRBJ2-1 | TRBV7-2 | CASSLAGVGASGRNEQFF | TGTGCCAGCAGCTTAGCTGGGGTGGGGGCTAGCGGGAGGAATGAGCAGTTCTTC
TRBD2 | NA | TRBJ2-5 | TRBV2 | CASSGLAGGHALETQYF | TGTGCCAGCAGTGGACTAGCGGGAGGCCATGCCCTAGAGACCCAGTACTTC
TRBD2 | NA | TRBJ2-1 | TRBV6-1 | CASSERAGDVEQFF | TGTGCCAGCAGTGAACGAGCGGGAGATGTTGAGCAGTTCTTC
NA | NA | TRBJ2-2 | TRBV4-3 | CASSQVRTGELFF | TGCGCCAGCAGCCAAGTGCGCACCGGGGAGCTGTTTTTT
TRBD1 | NA | TRBJ1-4 | TRBV7-2 | CASSMQTGAREKLFF | TGTGCCAGCAGCATGCAAACAGGGGCGAGAGAAAAACTGTTTTTT
NA | NA | TRBJ2-4 | TRBV7-9 | CASSLGSLAKNIQYF | TGTGCCAGCAGCTTAGGGAGTCTAGCCAAAAACATTCAGTACTTC
TRBD2 | NA | TRBJ2-1 | TRBV9 | CASSVTSGSHNEQFF | TGTGCCAGCAGCGTGACTAGCGGGTCTCACAATGAGCAGTTCTTC
NA | NA | TRBJ2-2 | TRBV6-2/TRBV6-3 | CASSYSNTDTGELFF | TGTGCCAGCAGTTACTCAAACACCGACACCGGGGAGCTGTTTTTT
TRBD1 | NA | TRBJ2-2 | TRBV5-4 | CASSKPGQTNTGELFF | TGTGCCAGCAGCAAGCCGGGACAGACGAACACCGGGGAGCTGTTTTTT
TRBD2 | NA | TRBJ2-3 | TRBV5-1 | CASSLASGTSRTDTQYF | TGCGCCAGCAGCTTGGCCTCGGGGACTAGCAGGACAGATACGCAGTATTTT
NA | NA | TRBJ2-7 | TRBV19 | CASSQLGVEQYF | TGTGCCAGTAGTCAACTAGGAGTCGAGCAGTACTTC
NA | NA | TRBJ2-7 | TRBV18 | CASSAGTLTYEQYF | TGTGCCAGCTCAGCCGGGACACTCACCTACGAGCAGTACTTC
TRBD1 | NA | TRBJ1-1 | TRBV5-1 | CASSLGTGGFGSTEAFF | TGCGCCAGCAGCTTGGGGACAGGGGGTTTCGGAAGCACTGAAGCTTTCTTT
NA | NA | TRBJ2-1 | TRBV9 | CASSVEQHNEQFF | TGTGCCAGCAGCGTAGAACAGCACAATGAGCAGTTCTTC
NA | NA | TRBJ1-4 | TRBV6-5 | CASAGSSRNEKLFF | TGTGCCAGCGCAGGGTCTAGTCGAAATGAAAAACTGTTTTTT
NA | NA | TRBJ1-1 | TRBV29-1 | CSVEEQGPEAFF | TGCAGCGTTGAGGAACAGGGACCCGAAGCTTTCTTT
NA | NA | TRBJ1-5 | TRBV10-2 | CASSAGGQPQHF | TGCGCCAGCAGTGCCGGGGGTCAGCCCCAGCATTTT
NA | NA | TRBJ2-7 | TRBV7-9 | CASSFATSSEQYF | TGTGCCAGCAGCTTCGCCACTTCCTCCGAGCAGTACTTC
TRBD1 | NA | TRBJ1-5 | TRBV30 | CAWSDGQGRQPQHF | TGTGCCTGGAGCGATGGACAGGGCAGACAGCCCCAGCATTTT
NA | NA | TRBJ2-5 | TRBV6-1 | CASSDLHDSKRPRNF | TGTGCCAGCAGTGACCTACACGACTCCAAGAGACCCAGAAACTTC
TRBD1 | NA | TRBJ2-6 | TRBV7-2 | CASSFGQGSGGANVLTF | TGTGCCAGCAGCTTTGGACAGGGCTCAGGTGGGGCCAACGTCCTGACTTTC
NA | NA | TRBJ2-5 | TRBV7-9 | CASSLVGETQYF | TGTGCCAGCAGCTTAGTCGGGGAGACCCAGTACTTC
TRBD1 | NA | TRBJ2-1 | TRBV10-3 | CAISSQGNEQFF | TGTGCCATCAGCTCACAGGGGAATGAGCAGTTCTTC
TRBD2 | NA | TRBJ2-5 | TRBV5-4 | CASMDGGAGETQYF | TGTGCCAGCATGGACGGGGGGGCCGGGGAGACCCAGTACTTC
TRBD2 | NA | TRBJ2-3 | TRBV7-2 | CASSPRLGSGSKDTQYF | TGTGCCAGCAGCCCCCGATTGGGTAGCGGGAGTAAAGATACGCAGTATTTT
NA | few | TRBJ1-5 | TRBV2 | CASSQNGGSNQPQHF | TGTGCCAGCAGTCAAAATGGCGGGAGCAATCAGCCCCAGCATTTT
NA | NA | TRBJ2-5 | TRBV7-9 | CASSFGGTFKETQYF | TGTGCCAGCAGCTTTGGTGGGACTTTCAAAGAGACCCAGTACTTC
NA | NA | TRBJ2-7 | TRBV4-3 | CASSLNYGEFYEQYF | TGCGCCAGCAGCCTGAATTACGGGGAATTCTACGAGCAGTACTTC
TRBD1 | NA | TRBJ2-3 | TRBV18 | CASSSGQGGFDTQYF | TGTGCCAGCTCATCGGGACAGGGGGGCTTCGATACGCAGTATTTT
NA | few | TRBJ2-2 | TRBV11-3 | CASSLVQGLNTGELFF | TGTGCCAGCAGCTTAGTGCAGGGCCTAAACACCGGGGAGCTGTTTTTT
TRBD2 | NA | TRBJ2-1 | TRBV6-2/TRBV6-3 | CASSYWRLAGGNEQFF | TGTGCCAGCAGTTACTGGCGGCTAGCGGGAGGCAATGAGCAGTTCTTC
NA | NA | TRBJ2-2 | TRBV5-1 | CASSQGHGNTGELFF | TGCGCCAGCAGCCAGGGACACGGAAACACCGGGGAGCTGTTTTTT
NA | NA | TRBJ2-7 | TRBV2 | CASKLGTPPNEQYF | TGTGCCAGCAAGTTGGGGACACCCCCTAACGAGCAGTACTTC
NA | NA | TRBJ2-7 | TRBV7-2 | CASSLVGRVEAYEQYF | TGTGCCAGCAGCTTAGTTGGCAGGGTTGAGGCCTACGAGCAGTACTTC
NA | NA | TRBJ2-3 | TRBV14 | CASSPRSDTDTQYF | TGTGCCAGCAGCCCCAGGTCGGACACAGATACGCAGTATTTT
NA | NA | TRBJ1-2 | TRBV4-3 | CASSQEERQNYGYTF | TGCGCCAGCAGCCAAGAAGAGAGACAGAACTATGGCTACACCTTC
NA | NA | TRBJ1-5 | TRBV19 | CASSIGREVYQPQHF | TGTGCCAGTAGTATAGGCAGGGAGGTTTATCAGCCCCAGCATTTT
TRBD1 | once | TRBJ2-7 | TRBV18 | CASSHRQGQGGEQYF | TGTGCCAGCTCACACCGCCAGGGACAGGGAGGCGAGCAGTACTTC
NA | NA | TRBJ2-2 | TRBV19 | CASRGGLNTGELFF | TGTGCCAGTAGGGGGGGGCTGAACACCGGGGAGCTGTTTTTT
NA | NA | TRBJ1-5 | TRBV18 | CASSPGQGTMQPQHF | TGTGCCAGCTCACCAGGCCAGGGCACGATGCAGCCCCAGCATTTT
TRBD1 | NA | TRBJ2-3 | TRBV5-1 | CASSLEGTGRSDTQYF | TGCGCCAGCAGCTTGGAAGGGACAGGAAGGTCAGATACGCAGTATTTT
TRBD1 | once | TRBJ2-5 | TRBV5-1 | CATRQGYIQETQYF | TGCGCCACCAGACAGGGATATATTCAAGAGACCCAGTACTTC
NA | NA | TRBJ2-1 | TRBV4-3 | CASSQDTASVGWEQFF | TGCGCCAGCAGCCAAGATACGGCTAGCGTTGGATGGGAGCAGTTCTTC
NA | once | TRBJ1-4 | TRBV2 | CASSEIMGGGSSLNEKLFF | TGTGCCAGCAGCGAAATCATGGGGGGGGGCAGCAGTCTTAATGAAAAACTGTTTTTT
TRBD1 | NA | TRBJ1-3 | TRBV5-4 | CASSFTTGGTWGNTIYF | TGTGCCAGCAGCTTTACGACAGGGGGCACGTGGGGAAACACCATATATTTT
TRBD1 | NA | TRBJ2-7 | TRBV11-1 | CASSRDRGYEQYF | TGTGCCAGCAGCAGGGACAGGGGATACGAGCAGTACTTC
TRBD1 | NA | TRBJ2-5 | TRBV3-1/TRBV3-2 | CASSQAGGVETQYF | TGTGCCAGCAGCCAAGCAGGGGGCGTGGAGACCCAGTACTTC
NA | NA | TRBJ2-5 | TRBV5-1 | CASSPPGRGQETQYF | TGCGCCAGCAGCCCCCCGGGCAGGGGTCAAGAGACCCAGTACTTC
NA | NA | TRBJ1-2 | TRBV4-3 | CASRATFQAQGYTF | TGCGCCAGCAGGGCAACCTTCCAGGCACAAGGCTACACCTTC
TRBD1 | once | TRBJ1-3 | TRBV6-5 | CATGGQGANGNTIYF | TGTGCCACCGGGGGACAGGGGGCTAACGGAAACACCATATATTTT
TRBD1 | NA | TRBJ1-6 | TRBV5-5 | CASSLGQGAISPLHF | TGTGCCAGCAGCTTGGGACAGGGGGCAATTTCACCCCTCCACTTT
NA | NA | TRBJ2-7 | TRBV24-1 | CATSQTGTTSYEQYF | TGTGCCACCAGTCAAACCGGGACAACCTCCTACGAGCAGTACTTC
NA | NA | TRBJ1-6 | TRBV28 | CASIGRVTESPLHF | TGTGCCAGCATAGGGCGGGTTACTGAATCACCCCTCCACTTT
NA | NA | TRBJ1-1 | TRBV30 | CAWSVGGSVAEAFF | TGTGCCTGGAGTGTCGGGGGGTCAGTAGCTGAAGCTTTCTTT
NA | once | TRBJ2-1 | TRBV30 | CAWSTSAGGIGQFF | TGTGCCTGGAGTACCTCAGCTGGCGGGATAGGGCAGTTCTTC
TRBD2 | once | TRBJ2-3 | TRBV4-2 | CASRNLAGDTQYF | TGTGCCAGCAGGAATTTAGCGGGAGACACGCAGTATTTT